Below are 19 T cell receptor beta chains sequenced from a single sample in a study of blood T cell repertoires in COVID-19. Assay used: immunoSEQ multiplex PCR; TCRdb lists only in-frame clones, some missing. Among some 230,000 clones listed, roughly 84% were seen once. The sequenced sample was peripheral blood. These receptors all come from a woman in her 50s with acute or convalescent COVID-19.

V usage is TRBV3-1 (or the pseudogene TRBV3-2) and J usage is TRBJ2-5; 8 bases map to TRBD2. CDR3 size: 14 residues. V was pared by 0 bases and J by 9 bases, with 6 bases of the junction left unmatched. CDR1 LGHDT and CDR2 YNNKEL come from the germline V gene (reference sequence). Here the CDR3 reads CASSQDSSGSAQYF. In DNA form, the CDR3 reads TGTGCCAGCAGCCAAGACTCGAGCGGGAGTGCCCAGTACTTC.

V usage is TRBV5-5 and J usage is TRBJ2-7, with D tentatively TRBD2 (5 bases). The CDR3 extends over 15 amino acids. Trimming pared 0 bases from V and 3 bases from J, leaving 13 bases between. CDR1 is SGHKS and CDR2 is YYEKEE in the germline V gene (reference sequence). The CDR3 protein is CASSLEDLSIYEQYF. The CDR3, as DNA: TGTGCCAGCAGCTTGGAGGACTTATCAATCTACGAGCAGTACTTC.

The rearrangement links TRBV30 to TRBJ2-1, with 11 bases lining up with TRBD2. V was clipped by 3 bases and J by 7 bases; unmatched bases: 5. Germline CDR1 GTSNPN, CDR2 SVGIG (reference sequence). The CDR3 has 14 amino acids. In nucleotides, the CDR3 is TGTGCCTGGAGCCCGGGACTAGCGGTTAATGAGCAGTTCTTC. Translating gives CAWSPGLAVNEQFF.

The chain links TRBV7-2 to TRBJ2-3; D remains unclear. Germline CDR1 reads SGHTA; CDR2 reads FQGNSA. The CDR3 has 15 residues. V lost 5 bases and J lost 2, with 14 bases in between. The CDR3 DNA follows: TGTGCCAGCAGCCAAACGCTCCTACTCACAGATACGCAGTATTTT. Translating gives CASSQTLLLTDTQYF.

Comment on this clone: At one boundary the junction diverges from the germline segment, which might be a read error. This sequence joins TRBV7-7 and TRBJ2-1; 8 nucleotides align to TRBD2. Germline V gene data show CDR1 as SSHAT and CDR2 as FNYEAQ (reference sequence). This CDR3 is 15 amino acids long. The CDR3 nucleotides read TGTGCTAGCAGCTTAGAAGCGGGGGTCGCCAATGAGCAGTTCTTC. The encoded protein is CASSLEAGVANEQFF.

The J gene is TRBJ2-2, the V gene TRBV5-1; D may be TRBD1 (5 bases). V was cut by 2 bases and J by 5 bases, with 7 bases left in between. Germline CDR1 is SGHRS and CDR2 is YFSETQ. This CDR3 has 13 amino acids. As DNA, the CDR3 is TGCGCCAGCAGCTTAGGGGTTACCGGGGAGCTGTTTTTT. This sequence encodes CASSLGVTGELFF.

As regards this clone: The sample contains more than one DNA sequence encoding this CDR3. The rearrangement joins TRBV4-2 to TRBJ1-5; unclear D gene. V lost 0 bases and J lost 3, with 6 bases in between. The germline gives CDR1 LGHNA, CDR2 YNFKEQ. This CDR3 has 14 amino acids. The CDR3 nucleotides are TGTGCCAGCAGCCAAGACGGGGTCAATCAGCCCCAGCATTTT. This encodes CASSQDGVNQPQHF.

The chain uses TRBV4-2 and TRBJ1-5, with D hard to call. Germline-derived CDR1 and CDR2 are LGHNA and YNFKEQ. CDR3 length equals 15 residues. The V end was cut by 0 bases, the J end by 4 bases, with 10 bases between. CDR3 sequence: CASSQDLNLNQPQHF. The CDR3 DNA follows: TGTGCCAGCAGCCAAGATCTAAACCTAAATCAGCCCCAGCATTTT.

The chain recombines TRBV7-8 with TRBJ2-2; TRBD1 matches at 10 bases. CDR1 is SGHVS and CDR2 is FQNEAQ in the germline V gene. The V and J ends lost 6 bases and 6 bases, in that order; junction bases with no gene match: 4. This CDR3 has 14 amino acids. The CDR3 reads CASRSTGGPGELFF. The CDR3 DNA is TGTGCCAGCAGATCGACAGGGGGCCCCGGGGAGCTGTTTTTT.

This sequence joins TRBV19 and TRBJ1-1, with D unresolved. V was clipped by 7 bases and J by 4 bases, with 10 bases between them. Germline values: CDR1 LNHDA, CDR2 SQIVND (reference sequence). There are 12 residues in the CDR3. CDR3 in DNA: TGTGCCAGTACTTCGCGGGCCACTGAAGCTTTCTTT. It yields the protein CASTSRATEAFF. The full variable domain, its missing parts supplied by reference TRBV19 and TRBJ1-1, is DGGITQSPKYLFRKEGQNVTLSCEQNLNHDAMYWYRQDPGQGLRLIYYSQIVNDFQKGDIAEGYSVSREKKESFPLTVTSAQKNPTAFYLCASTSRATEAFFGQGTRLTVV.

The J gene is TRBJ2-2, the V gene TRBV5-1; 9 nucleotides line up with TRBD1. There are 13 residues in the CDR3. Germline V CDR1 and CDR2: SGHRS, YFSETQ. V lost 4 bases, J lost 7 bases, and 2 bases stayed unmatched. This CDR3 is CASSGQGSGELFF. The CDR3 region has the DNA TGCGCCAGCAGCGGACAGGGGAGCGGGGAGCTGTTTTTT.

This clone was picked up a small number of times. This sequence joins TRBV5-6 and TRBJ1-5, with 7 bases lining up with TRBD1. V lost 5 bases to trimming and J lost 6 bases; unmatched junction nucleotides: 11. The length of the CDR3 is 15 residues. Germline V CDR1 and CDR2: SGHDT, YYEEEE. The CDR3 spells CASSPRQGRGQPQHF. The CDR3 DNA is TGTGCCAGCAGTCCACGACAGGGTAGGGGTCAGCCCCAGCATTTT. Combining the CDR3 with reference TRBV5-6 and TRBJ1-5 gives the whole variable domain DAGVTQSPTHLIKTRGQQVTLRCSPKSGHDTVSWYQQALGQGPQFIFQYYEEEERQRGNFPDRFSGHQFPNYSSELNVNALLLGDSALYLCASSPRQGRGQPQHFGDGTRLSIL.

A single count supports this clone. The chain links TRBV28 to TRBJ1-6; the match to TRBD1 covers 8 bases. The germline gives CDR1 MDHEN, CDR2 SYDVKM. This CDR3 has 16 residues. V lost 8 bases, J lost 6 bases, and 12 bases stayed unmatched. CDR3 coding DNA: TGTGCCAGCCGCTGGGTGCCGGGACAGGCTAATTCACCCCTCCACTTT. It is translated as CASRWVPGQANSPLHF.

The chain recombines TRBV3-1 (or the pseudogene TRBV3-2) with TRBJ2-5; D might be TRBD2 (5 bases). Trimming removed 2 bases from V and 1 base from J, with 14 bases in between. This CDR3 region has 16 residues. CDR1 is LGHDT, CDR2 YNNKEL, per germline (reference sequence). The DNA of the CDR3 is TGTGCCAGCAGCCAAATCGTGGGCGGGCGCCAAGAGACCCAGTACTTC. Translated, it gives CASSQIVGGRQETQYF.

The J gene is TRBJ1-1, the V gene TRBV4-2, with a possible D match to TRBD1 (6 bases). The V end lost 2 bases, the J end lost 1 base, and 14 bases lay between the germline ends. Germline V lookup: CDR1 LGHNA, CDR2 YNFKEQ. The CDR3 sequence is 16 residues long. CDR3 in DNA: TGTGCCAGCAGCCAACTCCATCTGACAGGGAACACTGAAGCTTTCTTT. Translated: CASSQLHLTGNTEAFF.

The chain carries TRBV13 and TRBJ2-7, with a possible D match to TRBD1 (5 bases). This CDR3 contains 14 residues. Germline values: CDR1 PRHDT, CDR2 FYEKMQ (reference sequence). Trimming cost V 2 bases and J 5 bases, with 13 bases left between them. The CDR3: CASSLRQGSDEQYF. The CDR3 DNA follows: TGTGCCAGCAGCTTACGGCAGGGTAGTGACGAGCAGTACTTC.

The DNA of the CDR3 is TGTGCCACCAGCAGGGGGACAGGTCCTGTAGAAGTAGGAGGCTACACCTTC. Its translation is CATSRGTGPVEVGGYTF. The chain couples TRBV15 to TRBJ1-2; 8 bases line up with TRBD1. CDR3 length equals 17 residues. Germline V gives CDR1 LNHNV, CDR2 YYDKDF (reference sequence). The V gene end was trimmed by 3 bases and the J gene end by 8 bases; junction bases not matched to a gene: 17.

V and J are TRBV4-1 and TRBJ2-7, with 8 bases aligning to TRBD2. Germline V CDR1 and CDR2: MGHRA, YSYEKL. This CDR3 contains 15 residues. V shed 5 bases and J 3 bases; nucleotides not matched to a gene: 9. As DNA, the CDR3 is TGCGCCAGCAGCAAAGGGATTAGCGGGAACTACGAGCAGTACTTC. Translation gives CASSKGISGNYEQYF.

The chain recombines TRBV7-2 with TRBJ2-1; 7 bases match TRBD1. This CDR3 comprises 14 residues. CDR1 is SGHTA and CDR2 is FQGNSA in the germline V gene. Trimming took 5 bases from V and 3 from J; bases not matched to a gene: 4. The chain's CDR3 is CASSPTGNYNEQFF. The DNA of the CDR3 is TGTGCCAGCAGCCCGACAGGGAACTACAATGAGCAGTTCTTC.